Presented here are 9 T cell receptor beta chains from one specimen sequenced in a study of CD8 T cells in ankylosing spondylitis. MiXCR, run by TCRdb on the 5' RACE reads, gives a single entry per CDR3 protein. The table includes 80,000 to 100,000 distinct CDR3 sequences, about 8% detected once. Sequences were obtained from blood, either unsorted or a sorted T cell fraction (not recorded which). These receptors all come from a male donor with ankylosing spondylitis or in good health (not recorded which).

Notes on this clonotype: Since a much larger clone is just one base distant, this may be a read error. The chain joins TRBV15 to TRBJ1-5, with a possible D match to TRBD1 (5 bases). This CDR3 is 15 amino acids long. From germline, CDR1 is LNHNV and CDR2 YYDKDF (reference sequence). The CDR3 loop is CTTRSDNFSNQPQHF. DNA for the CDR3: TGTACCACCAGATCGGACAACTTTAGCAATCAGCCCCAGCATTTT. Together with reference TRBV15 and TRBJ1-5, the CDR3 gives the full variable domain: DAMVIQNPRYQVTQFGKPVTLSCSQTLNHNVMYWYQQKSSQAPKLLFHYYDKDFNNEADTPDNFQSRRPNTSFCFLDIRSPGLGDTAMYLCTTRSDNFSNQPQHFGDGTRLSIL.

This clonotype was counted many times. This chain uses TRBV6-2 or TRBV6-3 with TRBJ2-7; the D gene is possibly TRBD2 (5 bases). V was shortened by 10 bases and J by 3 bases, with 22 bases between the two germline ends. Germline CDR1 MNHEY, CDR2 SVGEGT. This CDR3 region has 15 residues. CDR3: CATHRLPGLFYEQYF. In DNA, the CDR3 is TGTGCCACCCACCGCCTACCTGGACTCTTCTACGAGCAGTACTTC.

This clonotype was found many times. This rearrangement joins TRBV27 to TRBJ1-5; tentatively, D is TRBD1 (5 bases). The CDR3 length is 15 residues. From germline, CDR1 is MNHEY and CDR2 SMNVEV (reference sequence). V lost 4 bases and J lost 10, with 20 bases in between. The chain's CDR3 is CASSSTAATPFPQHF. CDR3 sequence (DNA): TGTGCCAGCAGTTCGACAGCGGCCACTCCTTTTCCCCAGCATTTT.

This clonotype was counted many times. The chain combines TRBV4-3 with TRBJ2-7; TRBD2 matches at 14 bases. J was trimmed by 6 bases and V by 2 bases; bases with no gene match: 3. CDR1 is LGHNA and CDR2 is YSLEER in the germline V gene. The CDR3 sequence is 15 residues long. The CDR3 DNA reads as TGCGCCAGCAGCCAAAAGGGACTAGCGGGAGCCGAGCAGTACTTC. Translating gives CASSQKGLAGAEQYF.

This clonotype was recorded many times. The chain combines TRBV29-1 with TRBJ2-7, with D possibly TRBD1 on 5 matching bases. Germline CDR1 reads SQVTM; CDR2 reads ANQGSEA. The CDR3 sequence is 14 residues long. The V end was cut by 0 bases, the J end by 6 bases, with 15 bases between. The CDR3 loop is CSVEDQGWSAEQYF. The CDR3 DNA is TGCAGCGTTGAAGACCAGGGATGGTCCGCCGAGCAGTACTTC.

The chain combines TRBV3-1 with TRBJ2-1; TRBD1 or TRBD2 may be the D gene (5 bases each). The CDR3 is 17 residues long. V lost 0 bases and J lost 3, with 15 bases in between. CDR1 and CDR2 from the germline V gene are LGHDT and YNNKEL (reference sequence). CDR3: CASSQDPSQGVYNEQFF. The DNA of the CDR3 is TGTGCCAGCAGCCAAGACCCCTCCCAGGGAGTCTACAATGAGCAGTTCTTC.

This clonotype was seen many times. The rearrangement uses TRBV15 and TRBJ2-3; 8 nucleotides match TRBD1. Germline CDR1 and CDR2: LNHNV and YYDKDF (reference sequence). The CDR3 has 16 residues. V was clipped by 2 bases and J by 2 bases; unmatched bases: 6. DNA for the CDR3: TGTGCCACCAGCAGATCGAGGACAGGGATCACAGATACGCAGTATTTT. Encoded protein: CATSRSRTGITDTQYF.

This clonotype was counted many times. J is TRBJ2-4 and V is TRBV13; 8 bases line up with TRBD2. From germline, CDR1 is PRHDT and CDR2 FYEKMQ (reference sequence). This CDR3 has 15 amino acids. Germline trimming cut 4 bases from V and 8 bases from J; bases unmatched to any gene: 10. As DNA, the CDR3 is TGTGCCAGCAGCTCAGGGCTAGCGGGTCTGCACATTCAGTACTTC. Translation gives CASSSGLAGLHIQYF.

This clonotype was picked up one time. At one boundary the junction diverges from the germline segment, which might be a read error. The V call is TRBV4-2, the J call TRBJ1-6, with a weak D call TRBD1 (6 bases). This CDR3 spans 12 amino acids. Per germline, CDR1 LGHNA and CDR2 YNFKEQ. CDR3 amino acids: CTSRQENSPLHF. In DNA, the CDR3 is TGTACCAGTCGACAGGAGAATTCACCCCTCCACTTT.